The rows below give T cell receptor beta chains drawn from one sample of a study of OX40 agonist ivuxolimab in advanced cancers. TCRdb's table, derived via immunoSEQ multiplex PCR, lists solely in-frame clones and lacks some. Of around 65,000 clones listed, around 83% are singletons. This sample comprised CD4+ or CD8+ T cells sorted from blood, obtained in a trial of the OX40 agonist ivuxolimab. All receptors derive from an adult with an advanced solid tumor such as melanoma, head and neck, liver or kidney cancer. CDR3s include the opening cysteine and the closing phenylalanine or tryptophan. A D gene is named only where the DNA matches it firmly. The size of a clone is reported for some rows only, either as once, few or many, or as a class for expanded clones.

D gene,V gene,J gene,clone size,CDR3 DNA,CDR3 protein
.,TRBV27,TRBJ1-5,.,TGTGCCAGCAGTTTAAGCCGGGATAATGGGCCCCAGCATTTT,CASSLSRDNGPQHF
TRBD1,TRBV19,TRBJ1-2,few,TGTGCCAGTAGTATATTAGGGGGACAGCCGGACTATGGCTACACCTTC,CASSILGGQPDYGYTF
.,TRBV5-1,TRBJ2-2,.,TGCGCCAGCAGCTCGGGTCCTCAGGGGAGAGGAACCGGGGAGCTGTTTTTT,CASSSGPQGRGTGELFF
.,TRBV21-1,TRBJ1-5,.,TGTGCCAGCAGCAAGTTACAGGGCAATCAGCCCCAGCATTTT,CASSKLQGNQPQHF
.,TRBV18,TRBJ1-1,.,TGTGCCAGCTCGCCGGGAGGGTGGAACACTGAAGCTTTCTTT,CASSPGGWNTEAFF
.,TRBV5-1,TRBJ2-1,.,TGCGCCAGCAGCCCCGGCTTCGACCGAGACTACAATGAGCAGTTCTTC,CASSPGFDRDYNEQFF
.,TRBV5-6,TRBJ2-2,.,TGTGCCAGCAGCTTTGGTCAGGGGACCGGGGAGCTGTTTTTT,CASSFGQGTGELFF
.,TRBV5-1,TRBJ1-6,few,TGCGCCAGCAGCCGGGACCGTACCAATAATTCACCCCTCCACTTT,CASSRDRTNNSPLHF
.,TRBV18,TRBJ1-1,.,TGTGCCAGCTCACCAAGTGGGGGGAACACTGAAGCTTTCTTT,CASSPSGGNTEAFF
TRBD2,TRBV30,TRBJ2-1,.,TGTGCCTGGAGTGAAGGGCTAGCGGTTGGCAATGAGCAGTTCTTC,CAWSEGLAVGNEQFF
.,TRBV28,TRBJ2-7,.,TGTGCCAGCAGTTTATTAGGCTACGAGCAGTACTTC,CASSLLGYEQYF
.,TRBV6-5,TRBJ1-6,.,TGTGCCAGCAGTTACGCTACGCCCTATAATTCACCCCTCCACTTT,CASSYATPYNSPLHF
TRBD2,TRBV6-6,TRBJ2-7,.,TGTGCCAGCAGTAGGGCGACTAGCGGGGGTTACGAGCAGTACTTC,CASSRATSGGYEQYF
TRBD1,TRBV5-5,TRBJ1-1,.,TGTGCCAGCAGCTTGCCTTCGGACAGGGGAGCGGCTTTCTTT,CASSLPSDRGAAFF
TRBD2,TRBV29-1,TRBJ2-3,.,TGCAGCGGGACTAGCGGGCTTCCCACAGATACGCAGTATTTT,CSGTSGLPTDTQYF
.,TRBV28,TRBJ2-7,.,TGTGCCAGCAGATCCGGCGGCGCCCACGAGCAGTACTTC,CASRSGGAHEQYF
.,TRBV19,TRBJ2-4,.,TGTGCCAGTAGTTCCAATCATTACCCGGGGAACATTCAGTACTTC,CASSSNHYPGNIQYF
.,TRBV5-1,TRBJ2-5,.,TGCGCCAGCAGCTGGAGGCCAGGGGGGATAGAGACCCAGTACTTC,CASSWRPGGIETQYF
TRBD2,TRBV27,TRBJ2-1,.,TGTGCCAGCAGTTTAAGTAACGGACTAGCGGGAGAATTAAAGATCTTC,CASSLSNGLAGELKIF
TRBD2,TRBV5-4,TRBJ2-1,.,TGTGCCAGCAGCCAAGAGGTGCTAGCGGGAGGCAATGAGCAGTTCTTC,CASSQEVLAGGNEQFF
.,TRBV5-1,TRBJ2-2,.,TGCGCCAGCAGCTTGGATCCGAACACCGGGGAGCTGTTTTTT,CASSLDPNTGELFF
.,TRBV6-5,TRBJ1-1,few,TGTGCCAGCAGTTACACTGAAGTTACGAACACTGAAGCTTTCTTT,CASSYTEVTNTEAFF
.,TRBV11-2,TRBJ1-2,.,TGTGCCAGCAGCTTAGCGGCCAGCGATTATGGCTACACCTTC,CASSLAASDYGYTF
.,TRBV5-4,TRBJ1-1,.,TGTGCCAGCAGCTTGGGGGGAGGGAACACTGAAGCTTTCTTT,CASSLGGGNTEAFF
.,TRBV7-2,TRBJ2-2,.,TGTGCCAGCAGATTAACAAACACCGGGGAGCTGTTTTTT,CASRLTNTGELFF
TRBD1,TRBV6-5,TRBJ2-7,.,TGTGCCAGCAGTAGTCTGGCGGGACAGGTCCACGAGCAGTACTTC,CASSSLAGQVHEQYF
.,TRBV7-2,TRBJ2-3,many,TGTGCCAGCAGCCGCGGCGCCTCGAGCACAGATACGCAGTATTTT,CASSRGASSTDTQYF
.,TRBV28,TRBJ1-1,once,TGTGCCAGCGTTATGATACGGGGAGGGGGAAGGACTGAAGCTTTCTTT,CASVMIRGGGRTEAFF
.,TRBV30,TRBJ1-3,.,TGTGCCTGGAGTGTTTGGACTCAGGGGATAGGAAACACCATATATTTT,CAWSVWTQGIGNTIYF
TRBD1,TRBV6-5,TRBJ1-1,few,TGTGCCAGCAGTTATTCCCTCGGGACAGGGTCTGAAGCTTTCTTT,CASSYSLGTGSEAFF
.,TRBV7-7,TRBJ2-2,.,TGTGCTAGCAGCCCTAGGACAACGGTGGGCGGGGAGCTGTTTTTT,CASSPRTTVGGELFF
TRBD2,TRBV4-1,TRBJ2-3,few,TGCGCCAGCAGCCAAGTAGCGGGAGGTGGGGTAGATACGCAGTATTTT,CASSQVAGGGVDTQYF
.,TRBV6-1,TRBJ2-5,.,TGTGCCAGCACCTCTAAAGAGACCCAGTACTTC,CASTSKETQYF
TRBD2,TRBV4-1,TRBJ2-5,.,TGCGCCAGCAGCCAAGACCCTTCTAGCGGGGGACAAGAGACCCAGTACTTC,CASSQDPSSGGQETQYF
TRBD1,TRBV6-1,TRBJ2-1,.,TGTGCCAGCAGTGAAGCTCCCTCGACAGGGGGCTACAATGAGCAGTTCTTC,CASSEAPSTGGYNEQFF
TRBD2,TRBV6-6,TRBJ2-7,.,TGTGCCAGCAGTCGGACTAGCGGATCCTACGAGCAGTACTTC,CASSRTSGSYEQYF
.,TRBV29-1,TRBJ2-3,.,TGCAGCGTTAACCCAGAGACCGGCACAGATACGCAGTATTTT,CSVNPETGTDTQYF
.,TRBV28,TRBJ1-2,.,TGTGCCAGCAATCTGGGGGGCGCTCGGGGCTACACCTTC,CASNLGGARGYTF
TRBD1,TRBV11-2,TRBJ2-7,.,TGTGCCAGCAGCTTGACAGGGAATCTCTACGAGCAGTACTTC,CASSLTGNLYEQYF
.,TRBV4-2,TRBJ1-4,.,TGTGCCAGCAGCTCCCCCCAGCTCCGCGATGAAAAACTGTTTTTT,CASSSPQLRDEKLFF
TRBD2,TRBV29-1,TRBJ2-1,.,TGCAGCGTTGGGGGGGGAGCGGGAGGCCCCTACAATGAGCAGTTCTTC,CSVGGGAGGPYNEQFF
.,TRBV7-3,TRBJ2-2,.,TGTGCCAGCAGCCCCCTCCGGGCGAACACCGGGGAGCTGTTTTTT,CASSPLRANTGELFF
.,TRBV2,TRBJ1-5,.,TGTGCCAGCAGTGAACAGAATAGCAATCAGCCCCAGCATTTT,CASSEQNSNQPQHF
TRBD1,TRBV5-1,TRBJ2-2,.,TGCGCCAGCAGCTTGGGACAGGGGGTATTCGGGGAGCTGTTTTTT,CASSLGQGVFGELFF
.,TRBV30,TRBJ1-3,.,TGTGCCTGGAGTCCGGTCTCCTCTGGAAACACCATATATTTT,CAWSPVSSGNTIYF
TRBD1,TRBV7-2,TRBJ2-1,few,TGTGCCAGCAGCTTAAGTGCGGAAACAGGGGGCAGGGAGCAGTTCTTC,CASSLSAETGGREQFF
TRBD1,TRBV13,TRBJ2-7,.,TGTGCCAGCAGCTCTTTGGGACAGGGCTACGAGCAGTACTTC,CASSSLGQGYEQYF
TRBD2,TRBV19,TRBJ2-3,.,TGTGCCAGTAGTCCTCTCGCGGGGGGAGGCACAGATACGCAGTATTTT,CASSPLAGGGTDTQYF
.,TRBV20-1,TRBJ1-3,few,TGCAGTGCTAGATCGGGAAACACCATATATTTT,CSARSGNTIYF
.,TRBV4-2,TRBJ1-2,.,TGTGCCAGCAGCCAAGCCGGGGGGAACTATGGCTACACCTTC,CASSQAGGNYGYTF
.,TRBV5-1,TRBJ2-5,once,TGCGCCAGCAGTCCCCCCCAGTTTCCGACCCAGTACTTC,CASSPPQFPTQYF
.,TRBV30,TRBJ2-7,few,TGTGCCTGGAGTGTGGGGGGAGGTTCCTACGAGCAGTACTTC,CAWSVGGGSYEQYF
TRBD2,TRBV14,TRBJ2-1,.,TGTGCCAGCAGCCAGGGAAGCGGGGGGGCCTACAATGAGCAGTTCTTC,CASSQGSGGAYNEQFF
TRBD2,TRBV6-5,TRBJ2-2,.,TGTGCCAGCAGAGGGACTAGCGGGAGTATCGGGGAGCTGTTTTTT,CASRGTSGSIGELFF
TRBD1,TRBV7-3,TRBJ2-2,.,TGTGCCAGCAGCCCCGGGACAGGGTCCACCGGGGAGCTGTTTTTT,CASSPGTGSTGELFF
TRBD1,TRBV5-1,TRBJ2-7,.,TGCGCCAGCAGCCCCGGTCCCGGGACAGGAAACGAGCAGTACTTC,CASSPGPGTGNEQYF
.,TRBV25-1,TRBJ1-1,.,TGTGCCAGCAGTCCCCCCGAGGGGAAGGGGGACACTGAAGCTTTCTTT,CASSPPEGKGDTEAFF
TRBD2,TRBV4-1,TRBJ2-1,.,TGCGCCAGCAGAGAAACGACTAGCGGGAGAACGGCTGAGCAGTTCTTC,CASRETTSGRTAEQFF
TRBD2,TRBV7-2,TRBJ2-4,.,TGTGCCAGCAGCCAAGCGGGAGCCTCTTCCAAAAACATTCAGTACTTC,CASSQAGASSKNIQYF
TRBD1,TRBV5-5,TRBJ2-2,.,TGTGCCAGCAGCTTGGGGCGCACAGGGGGCGCGGAGGAGCTGTTTTTT,CASSLGRTGGAEELFF